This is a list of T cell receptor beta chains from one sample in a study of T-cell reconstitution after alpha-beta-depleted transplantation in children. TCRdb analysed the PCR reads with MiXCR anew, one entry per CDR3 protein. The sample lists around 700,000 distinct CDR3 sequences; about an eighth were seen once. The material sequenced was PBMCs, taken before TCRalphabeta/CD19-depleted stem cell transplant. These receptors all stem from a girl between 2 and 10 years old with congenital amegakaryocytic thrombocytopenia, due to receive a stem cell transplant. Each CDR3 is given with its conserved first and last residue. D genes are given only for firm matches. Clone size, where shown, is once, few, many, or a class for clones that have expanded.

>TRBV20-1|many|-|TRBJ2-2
TGCAGTGCTGTAACAGCCGTGGGCACCGGGGAGCTGTTTTTT
CSAVTAVGTGELFF
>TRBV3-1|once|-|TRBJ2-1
TGTGCCAGCAGCCAAGTATTTTGCGGGACCTCCAATGAGCAGTTCTTC
CASSQVFCGTSNEQFF
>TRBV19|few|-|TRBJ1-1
TGTGCCAGTAGTGCAACCCGGAACACTGAAGCTTTCTTT
CASSATRNTEAFF
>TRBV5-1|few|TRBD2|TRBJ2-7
TGCGCCAGCAGCTGGACTAGCGGGAGGGATTTCTCCTACGAGCAGTACTTC
CASSWTSGRDFSYEQYF
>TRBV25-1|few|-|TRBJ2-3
TGTGCCAGCAAGGGTGGGGTTAGCACAGATACGCAGTATTTT
CASKGGVSTDTQYF
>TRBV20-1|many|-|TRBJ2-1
TGCAGTGCTGCCCCTAGCAGTCCAATTCACAATGAGCAGTTCTTC
CSAAPSSPIHNEQFF
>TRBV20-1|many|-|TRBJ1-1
TGCAGTGCTCCTCCCCCACACAGGGAAGGGACTGAAGCTTTCTTT
CSAPPPHREGTEAFF
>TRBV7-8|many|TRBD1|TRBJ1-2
TGTGCCAGCAGCACTCGGACAGGGAGGGAGCTGTATGGCTACACCTTC
CASSTRTGRELYGYTF
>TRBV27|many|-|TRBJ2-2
TGTGCCAGCAGTTTCCTTCAGACAGGACGTTCTACCGGGGAGCTGTTTTTT
CASSFLQTGRSTGELFF
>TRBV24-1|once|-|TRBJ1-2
TGTGCCACCAGTGATGGAGCTAACTATGGCGACACCTTC
CATSDGANYGDTF
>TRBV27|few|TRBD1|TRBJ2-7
TGTGCCAGCAGTTTAGGCCTCCGCAGGGGGCACGAGCAGTACTTC
CASSLGLRRGHEQYF
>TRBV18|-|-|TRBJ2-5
TGTGCCAGCTCACCTGTGACAGGAACAAAAGAGACCCAGTACTTC
CASSPVTGTKETQYF
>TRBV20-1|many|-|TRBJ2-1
TGCAGTGCAACGCCAACTAGCAATGAGCAGTTCTTC
CSATPTSNEQFF
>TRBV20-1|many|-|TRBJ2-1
TGCAGTGCTAGATCCCCAGGACTAAGCTCCTACAATGAGCAGTTCTTC
CSARSPGLSSYNEQFF
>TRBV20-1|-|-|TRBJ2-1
TGCAGTGCTCCCGGATCCGAGGGGACGTTAAATGAGCAGTTCTTC
CSAPGSEGTLNEQFF
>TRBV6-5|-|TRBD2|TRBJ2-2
TGTGCCAGCAGTTACAAACTAGCGAGTCACGGGGAGCTGTTTTTT
CASSYKLASHGELFF
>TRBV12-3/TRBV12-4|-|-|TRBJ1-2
TGTGCCACGTCAGGCGGGCTTCCAGATGGCTACACCTTC
CATSGGLPDGYTF
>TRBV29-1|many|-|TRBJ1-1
TGCAGCGTTGAGGAGGGAAGCACTGAAGCTTTCTTT
CSVEEGSTEAFF
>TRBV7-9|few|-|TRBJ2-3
TGTGCCAGCAGCCTACAAAAGTATACGCAGTATTTT
CASSLQKYTQYF
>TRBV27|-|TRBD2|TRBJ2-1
TGTGCCAGCAGGGAAACCGGGACTAGCGCGAGATATGAGCAGTTCTTC
CASRETGTSARYEQFF
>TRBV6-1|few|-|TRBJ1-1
TGTGCCAGCAGAGAAAGTTTGCAATCTTTTGAGTGGACTGAAGCTTTCTTT
CASRESLQSFEWTEAFF
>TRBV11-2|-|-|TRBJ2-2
TGTGCCAGCAGCTTAATTCAGGGACCCACCGGGGAGCTGTTTTTT
CASSLIQGPTGELFF
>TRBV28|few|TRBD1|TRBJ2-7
TGTGCCAGCAGTACCCCTCCCCGGACAGGGAATCCCTACGAGCAGTACTTC
CASSTPPRTGNPYEQYF
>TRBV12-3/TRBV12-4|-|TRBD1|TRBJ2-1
TGTGCCAGCAGTAAGCCGGGACAGGCAGCGGCTAGTCCTTCGAATGAGCAGTTCTTC
CASSKPGQAAASPSNEQFF
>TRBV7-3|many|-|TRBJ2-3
TGTGCCAGCAGCTTAATGGCGGGCTTCCGACCAGATACGCAGTATTTT
CASSLMAGFRPDTQYF
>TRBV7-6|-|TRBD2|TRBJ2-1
TGTGCCAGCAGCCTGGGGGTTTCCAGCGGGAGCGTGCAGTTCTTC
CASSLGVSSGSVQFF
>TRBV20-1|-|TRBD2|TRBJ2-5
TGCAGTGCTAGAGGACTAGCGGGAGGGGAGACCCAGTACTTC
CSARGLAGGETQYF
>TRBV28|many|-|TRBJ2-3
TGTGCCAGCAGTTCCTCCGGAGCCACAGATACGCAGTATTTT
CASSSSGATDTQYF
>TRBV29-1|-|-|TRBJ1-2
TGCAGCGTTGAAGATCTAGAGGGGGGGGGCTACACCTTC
CSVEDLEGGGYTF
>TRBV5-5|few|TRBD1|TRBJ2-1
TGTGCCAGCAGCTTAAACCATAGGACAGGGCTACATGAGCAGTTCTTC
CASSLNHRTGLHEQFF
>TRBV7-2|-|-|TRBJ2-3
TGTGCCAGCAGCTCGTACGGGGGCCCAGCAGATACGCAGTATTTT
CASSSYGGPADTQYF
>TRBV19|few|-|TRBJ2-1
TGTGCCAGTAGTACATGGACGGAATACAATGAGCAGTTCTTC
CASSTWTEYNEQFF
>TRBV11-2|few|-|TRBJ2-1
TGTGCCGCCGGGACTTCTTTTTCTCTTGACTACAATGAGCAGTTCTTC
CAAGTSFSLDYNEQFF
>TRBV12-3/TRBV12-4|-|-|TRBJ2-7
TGTGCCAGCAGTCCCAGGGTTCTGGGGGAGCAGTACTTC
CASSPRVLGEQYF
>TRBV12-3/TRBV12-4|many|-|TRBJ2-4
TGTGCCAGCAGTCCACAAGTGGTAGAAAACATTCAGTACTTC
CASSPQVVENIQYF
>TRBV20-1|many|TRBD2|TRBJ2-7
TGCAGTGCTAGAGGGTTACTAGCGGTTCACCCAGAGGGGTACGAGCAGTACTTC
CSARGLLAVHPEGYEQYF